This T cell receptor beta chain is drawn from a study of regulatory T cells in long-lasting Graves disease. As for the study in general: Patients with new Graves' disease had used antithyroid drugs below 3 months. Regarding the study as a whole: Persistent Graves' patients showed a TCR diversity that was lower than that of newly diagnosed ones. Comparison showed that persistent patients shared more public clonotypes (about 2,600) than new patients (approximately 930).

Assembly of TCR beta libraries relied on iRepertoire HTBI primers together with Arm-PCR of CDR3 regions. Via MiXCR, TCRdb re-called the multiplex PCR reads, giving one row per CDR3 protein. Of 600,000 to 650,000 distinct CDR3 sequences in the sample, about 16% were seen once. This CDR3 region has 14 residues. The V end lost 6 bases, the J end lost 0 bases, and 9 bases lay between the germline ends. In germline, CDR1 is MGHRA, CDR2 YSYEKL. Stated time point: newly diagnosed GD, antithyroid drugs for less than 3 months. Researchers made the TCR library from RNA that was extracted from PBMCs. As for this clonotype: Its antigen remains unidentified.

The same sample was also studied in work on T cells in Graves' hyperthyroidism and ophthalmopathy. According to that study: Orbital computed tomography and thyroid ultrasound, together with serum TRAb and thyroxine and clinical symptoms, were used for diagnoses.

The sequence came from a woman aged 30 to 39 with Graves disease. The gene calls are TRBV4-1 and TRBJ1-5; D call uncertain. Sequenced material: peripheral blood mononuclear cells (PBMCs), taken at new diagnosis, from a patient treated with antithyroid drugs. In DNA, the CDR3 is TGCGCCAGCAGTGGGAAGTATAGCAATCAGCCCCAGCATTTT. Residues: CASSGKYSNQPQHF.